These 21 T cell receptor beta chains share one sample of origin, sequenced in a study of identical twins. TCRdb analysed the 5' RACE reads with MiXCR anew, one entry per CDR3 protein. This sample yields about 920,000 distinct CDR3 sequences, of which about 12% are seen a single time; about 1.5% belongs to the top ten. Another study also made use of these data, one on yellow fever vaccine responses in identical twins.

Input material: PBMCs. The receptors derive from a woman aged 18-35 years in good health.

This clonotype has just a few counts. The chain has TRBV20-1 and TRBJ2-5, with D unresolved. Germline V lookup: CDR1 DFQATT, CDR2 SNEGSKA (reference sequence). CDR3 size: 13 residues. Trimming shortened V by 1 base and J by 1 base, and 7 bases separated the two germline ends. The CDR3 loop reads CSARGLLQETQYF. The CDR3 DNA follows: TGCAGTGCTAGAGGTCTCCTCCAAGAGACCCAGTACTTC.

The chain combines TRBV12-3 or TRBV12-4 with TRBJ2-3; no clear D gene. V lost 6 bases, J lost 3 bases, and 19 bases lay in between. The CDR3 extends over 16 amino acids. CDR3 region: CASRIVGIVETDTQYF. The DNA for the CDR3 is TGTGCCAGCAGAATCGTTGGAATTGTAGAGACAGATACGCAGTATTTT.

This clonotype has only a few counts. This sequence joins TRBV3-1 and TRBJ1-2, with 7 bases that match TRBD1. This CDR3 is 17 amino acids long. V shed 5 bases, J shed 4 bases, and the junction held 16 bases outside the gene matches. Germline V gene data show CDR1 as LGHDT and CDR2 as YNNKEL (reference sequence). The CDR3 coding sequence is TGTGCCAGCAGCGCCCGGGACAGCCACGCGAGGTCCTATGGCTACACCTTC. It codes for CASSARDSHARSYGYTF. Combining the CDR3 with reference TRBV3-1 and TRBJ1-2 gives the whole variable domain DTAVSQTPKYLVTQMGNDKSIKCEQNLGHDTMYWYKQDSKKFLKIMFSYNNKELIINETVPNRFSPKSPDKAHLNLHINSLELGDSAVYFCASSARDSHARSYGYTFGSGTRLTVV.

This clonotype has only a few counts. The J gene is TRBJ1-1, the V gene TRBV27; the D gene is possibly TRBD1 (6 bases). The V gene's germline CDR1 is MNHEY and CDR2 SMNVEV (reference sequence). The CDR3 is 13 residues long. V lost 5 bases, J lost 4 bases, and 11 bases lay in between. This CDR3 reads CASSMGTSTEAFF. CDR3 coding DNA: TGTGCCAGCAGTATGGGGACAAGCACTGAAGCTTTCTTT.

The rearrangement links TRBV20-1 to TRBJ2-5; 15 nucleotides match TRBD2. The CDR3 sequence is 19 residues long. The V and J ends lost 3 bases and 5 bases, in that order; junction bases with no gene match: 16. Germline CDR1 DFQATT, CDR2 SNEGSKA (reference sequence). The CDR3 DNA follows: TGCAGTGCTAGCTCCCTCGGGACTAGCGGGGGGACCCCTCGGGAGACCCAGTACTTC. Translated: CSASSLGTSGGTPRETQYF.

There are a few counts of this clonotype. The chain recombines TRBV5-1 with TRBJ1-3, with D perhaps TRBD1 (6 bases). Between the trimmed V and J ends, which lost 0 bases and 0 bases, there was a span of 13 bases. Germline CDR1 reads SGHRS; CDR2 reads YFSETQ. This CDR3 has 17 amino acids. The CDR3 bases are TGCGCCAGCAGCTTGGATGGACAGTCCTACTCTGGAAACACCATATATTTT. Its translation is CASSLDGQSYSGNTIYF.

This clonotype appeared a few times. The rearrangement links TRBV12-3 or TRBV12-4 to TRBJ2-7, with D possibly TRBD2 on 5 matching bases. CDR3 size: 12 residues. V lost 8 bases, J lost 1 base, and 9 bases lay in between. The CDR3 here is CASAGESYEQYF. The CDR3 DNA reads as TGTGCCAGCGCCGGGGAGTCCTACGAGCAGTACTTC.

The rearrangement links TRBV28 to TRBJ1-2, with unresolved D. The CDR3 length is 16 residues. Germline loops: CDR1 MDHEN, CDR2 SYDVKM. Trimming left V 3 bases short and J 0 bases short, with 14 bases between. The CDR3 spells CASSFGLLGANYGYTF. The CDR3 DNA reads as TGTGCCAGCAGTTTCGGGTTGCTCGGAGCTAACTATGGCTACACCTTC.

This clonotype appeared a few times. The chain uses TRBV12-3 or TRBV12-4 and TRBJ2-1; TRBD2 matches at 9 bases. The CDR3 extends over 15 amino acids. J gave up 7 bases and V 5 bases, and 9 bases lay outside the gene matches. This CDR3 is CASSDSGRGNNEQFF. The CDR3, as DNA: TGTGCCAGCAGTGATAGCGGGAGAGGGAATAATGAGCAGTTCTTC.

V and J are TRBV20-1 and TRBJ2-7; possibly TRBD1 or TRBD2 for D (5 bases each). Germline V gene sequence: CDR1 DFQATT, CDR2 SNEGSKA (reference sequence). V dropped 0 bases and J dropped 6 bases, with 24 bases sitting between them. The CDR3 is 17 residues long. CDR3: CSARDARAGWDLGEQYF. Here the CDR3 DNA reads TGCAGTGCTAGAGATGCGAGGGCAGGGTGGGACCTTGGCGAGCAGTACTTC.

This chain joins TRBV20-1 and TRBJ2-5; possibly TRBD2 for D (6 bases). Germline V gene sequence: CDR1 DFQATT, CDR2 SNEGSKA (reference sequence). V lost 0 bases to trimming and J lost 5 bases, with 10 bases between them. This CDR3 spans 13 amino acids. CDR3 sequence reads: CSARDLLAETQYF. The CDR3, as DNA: TGCAGTGCTAGAGATCTCCTAGCGGAGACCCAGTACTTC.

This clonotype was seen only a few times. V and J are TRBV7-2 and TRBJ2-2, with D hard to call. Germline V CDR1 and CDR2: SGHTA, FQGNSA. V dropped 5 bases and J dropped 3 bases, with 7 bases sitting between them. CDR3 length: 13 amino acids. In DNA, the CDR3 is TGTGCCAGCAGCGCTCTCCACACCGGGGAGCTGTTTTTT. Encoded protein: CASSALHTGELFF.

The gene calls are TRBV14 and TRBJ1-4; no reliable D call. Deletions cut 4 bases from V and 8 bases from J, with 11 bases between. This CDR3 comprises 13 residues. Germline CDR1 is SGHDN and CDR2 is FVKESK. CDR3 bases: TGTGCCAGCAGCCGTCTTTTGAAGGAAAAACTGTTTTTT. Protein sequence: CASSRLLKEKLFF.

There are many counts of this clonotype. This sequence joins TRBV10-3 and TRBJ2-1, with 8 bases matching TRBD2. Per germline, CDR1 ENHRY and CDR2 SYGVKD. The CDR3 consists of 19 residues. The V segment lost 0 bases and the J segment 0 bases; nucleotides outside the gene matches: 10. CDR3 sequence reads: CAISESGTSGKSSYNEQFF. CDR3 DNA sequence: TGTGCCATCAGTGAGTCTGGAACTAGCGGAAAGAGCTCCTACAATGAGCAGTTCTTC.

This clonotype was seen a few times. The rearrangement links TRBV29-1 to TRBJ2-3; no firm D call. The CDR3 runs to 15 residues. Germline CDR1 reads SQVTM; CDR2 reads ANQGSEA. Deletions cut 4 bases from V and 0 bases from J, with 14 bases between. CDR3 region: CSVADTTSSTDTQYF. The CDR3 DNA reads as TGCAGCGTTGCAGACACGACTTCTAGCACAGATACGCAGTATTTT.

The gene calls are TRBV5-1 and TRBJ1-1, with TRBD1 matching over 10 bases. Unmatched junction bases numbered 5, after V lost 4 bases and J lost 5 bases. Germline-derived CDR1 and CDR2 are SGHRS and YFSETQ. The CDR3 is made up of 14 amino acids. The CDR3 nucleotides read TGCGCCAGCAGCGTGGACAGGGGGAGGACTGAAGCTTTCTTT. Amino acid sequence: CASSVDRGRTEAFF.

The chain's CDR3 is CASSQDLRETTGYGYTF. The CDR3 DNA sequence: TGTGCCAGCAGCCAAGATTTGAGGGAAACCACGGGCTATGGCTACACCTTC. This chain uses TRBV3-1 with TRBJ1-2; D gene uncertain. Germline assignment: CDR1 LGHDT and CDR2 YNNKEL (reference sequence). V shed 0 bases and J shed 4 bases, with 18 bases lying between them. There are 17 residues in the CDR3.

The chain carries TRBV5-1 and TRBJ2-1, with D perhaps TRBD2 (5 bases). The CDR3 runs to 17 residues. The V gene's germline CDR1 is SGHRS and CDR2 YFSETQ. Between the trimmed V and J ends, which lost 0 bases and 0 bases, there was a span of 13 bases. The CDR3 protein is CASSLAPSIYSYNEQFF. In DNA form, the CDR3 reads TGCGCCAGCAGCTTGGCACCTAGCATATACTCCTACAATGAGCAGTTCTTC.

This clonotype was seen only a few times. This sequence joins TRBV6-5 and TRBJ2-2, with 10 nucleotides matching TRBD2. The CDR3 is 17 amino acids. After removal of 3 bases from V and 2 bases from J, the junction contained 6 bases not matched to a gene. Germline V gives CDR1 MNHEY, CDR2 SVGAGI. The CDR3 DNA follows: TGTGCCAGCAGTTATTTTAGCGGGGGGCCAAACACCGGGGAGCTGTTTTTT. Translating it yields CASSYFSGGPNTGELFF.

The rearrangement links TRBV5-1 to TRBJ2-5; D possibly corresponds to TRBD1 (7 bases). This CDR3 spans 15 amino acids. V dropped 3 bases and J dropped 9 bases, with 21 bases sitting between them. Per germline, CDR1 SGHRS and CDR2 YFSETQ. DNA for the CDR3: TGCGCCAGCAGCTCCCGGGGACAGCCCGGAGGGGCCCAGTACTTC. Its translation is CASSSRGQPGGAQYF.

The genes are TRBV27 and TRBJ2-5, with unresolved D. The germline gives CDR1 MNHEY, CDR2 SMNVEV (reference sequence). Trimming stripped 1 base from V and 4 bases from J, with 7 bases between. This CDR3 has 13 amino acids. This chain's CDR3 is CASSLYSLETQYF. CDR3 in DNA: TGTGCCAGCAGTTTATACAGCCTAGAGACCCAGTACTTC.